This T cell receptor beta chain was sequenced for a study of early T cells in non-severe SARS-CoV-2 infection. Study context: Investigators sequenced bulk RNA drawn from unsorted whole blood, and chains remained unpaired.

The CDR3 runs 15 residues. V lost 0 bases and J lost 9; bases outside the gene matches: 5. From germline, CDR1 is KGHSH and CDR2 LQKENI. This clonotype was seen repeatedly, ten times or more. The target antigen is unknown. Points from the study as a whole: Clonotype matching in VDJdb favored anti-spike CD8 responses and did not capture private and CD4 specificities.

Attachment of unique molecular identifiers was made to individual cDNA molecules. MiXCR, run by TCRdb on the 5' RACE reads, gives a single entry per CDR3 protein. The sample comprises tens of thousands of distinct CDR3 sequences, 5.7% of which are singletons, and about 5.8% rests with the top ten. The sample taken for sequencing was whole blood. The receptor was derived from an adult who was a healthcare worker with PCR-confirmed SARS-CoV-2 infection or an uninfected control (not recorded which). The chain is built from TRBV18 and TRBJ1-6, with 7 positions matching TRBD1. The chain's CDR3 is CASSPPQGSGSPLHF. In DNA, the CDR3 is TGTGCCAGCTCACCACCACAGGGGTCGGGTTCACCCCTCCACTTT.